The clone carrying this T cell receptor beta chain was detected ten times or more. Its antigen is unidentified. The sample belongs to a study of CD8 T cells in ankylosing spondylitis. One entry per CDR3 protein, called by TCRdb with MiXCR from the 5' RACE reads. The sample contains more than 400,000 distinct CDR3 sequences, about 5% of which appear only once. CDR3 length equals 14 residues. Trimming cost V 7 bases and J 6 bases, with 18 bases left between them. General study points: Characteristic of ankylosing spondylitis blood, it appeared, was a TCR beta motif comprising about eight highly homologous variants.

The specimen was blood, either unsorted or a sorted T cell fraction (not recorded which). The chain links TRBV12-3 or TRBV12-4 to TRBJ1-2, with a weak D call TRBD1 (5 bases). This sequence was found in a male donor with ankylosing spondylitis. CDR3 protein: CASTTWEGTDGYTF. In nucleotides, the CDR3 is TGTGCCAGCACTACCTGGGAAGGGACTGATGGCTACACCTTC.